The rows below give T cell receptor beta chains drawn from one sample of a study of T cell repertoires in cytomegalovirus infection. TCRdb re-called the reads through MiXCR, storing one row per CDR3 protein. The table has fewer than 550,000 distinct CDR3 sequences, 25% to 40% seen once. Sequenced sample: PBMCs. Every receptor here comes from a human donor in good health (CMV status not recorded). Some clones in this sample may be carry-over from other donors' samples. Each CDR3 is given with its conserved first and last residue. D genes are given only for firm matches. The size field is filled for only some rows; it gives once, few, many or a size class.

d_call | cdr3_length | j_call | clone_size | v_call | cdr3_nt | cdr3_aa
NA | 10 | TRBJ2-7 | few | TRBV28 | TGTGCCAGCAAGGACTACGAGCAGTACTTC | CASKDYEQYF
TRBD1 | 14 | TRBJ1-1 | NA | TRBV7-2 | TGTGCCAGCAGCAGACTCAGGGGGCTGGCTGAAGCTTTCTTT | CASSRLRGLAEAFF
NA | 12 | TRBJ1-4 | many | TRBV7-8 | TGTGCCAGCAGCTTATGGGATGAAAAACTGTTTTTT | CASSLWDEKLFF
TRBD2 | 15 | TRBJ2-2 | NA | TRBV6-8 | TGTGCCAGCATGAGGACTAGCGGGTACCCCGGGGAGCTGTTTTTT | CASMRTSGYPGELFF
NA | 18 | TRBJ2-5 | NA | TRBV6-5 | TGTGCCAGTGGCCCATTTGACGAGGGACCCAGGAGACAAGAGACCCAGTACTTC | CASGPFDEGPRRQETQYF
NA | 11 | TRBJ1-1 | NA | TRBV29-1 | TGCAGCGTTGAAGATAGGCTCGGGGTGGTCTTT | CSVEDRLGVVF
NA | 13 | TRBJ1-2 | NA | TRBV6-1 | TGTGCCAGCAGTTACGATTCACTCTATGGCTACACCTTC | CASSYDSLYGYTF
NA | 14 | TRBJ1-5 | once | TRBV20-1 | TGCAGTGCTAGTTCCGGAGTTTGGAATCAGCCCCAGCATTTT | CSASSGVWNQPQHF
NA | 17 | TRBJ1-4 | NA | TRBV6-5 | TGTGCCAGCAGTTCCTATCCCCCTGACATGGGCGGGGAAAAACTGTTTTTT | CASSSYPPDMGGEKLFF
NA | 15 | TRBJ2-6 | NA | TRBV19 | TGTGCCAGTAGTACAGGGATTTCTGGGGCCAACGTCCTGACTTTC | CASSTGISGANVLTF
TRBD1 | 13 | TRBJ1-1 | many | TRBV7-2 | TGTGCCAGCAGCTTGGGACAGGCCTCTGAAGCTTTCTTT | CASSLGQASEAFF
TRBD1 | 13 | TRBJ1-6 | NA | TRBV20-1 | TGCAGTGCTACGGGACAGGGCGGCTCACCCCTCCACTTT | CSATGQGGSPLHF
NA | 14 | TRBJ1-5 | many | TRBV7-9 | TGTGCCAGCAGCGTGGGCCTCCCCAATCAGCCCCAGCATTTT | CASSVGLPNQPQHF
NA | 15 | TRBJ1-1 | NA | TRBV19 | TGTGCCAGTATTGGATCTTGGGGTGTTTACACTGAAGCTTTCTTT | CASIGSWGVYTEAFF
TRBD1 | 14 | TRBJ1-1 | NA | TRBV9 | TGTTCCAGCAGCGCCCGGGACAGCAACACTGAAGCTTTCTTT | CSSSARDSNTEAFF
TRBD1 | 15 | TRBJ2-7 | NA | TRBV7-4 | TGTGCCAGCAATTCTCGCCGGGACAGGGTTGGGGAGCAGTACTTC | CASNSRRDRVGEQYF
TRBD1 | 15 | TRBJ2-4 | NA | TRBV2 | TGTGCCAGCAGTGATTCAGGACAGGGGGCAAACATTCAGTACTTC | CASSDSGQGANIQYF
TRBD1 | 14 | TRBJ2-5 | few | TRBV24-1 | TGTGCCACCAGCAGGACAGGGTGGGGAGAGACCCAGTACTTC | CATSRTGWGETQYF
TRBD2 | 17 | TRBJ2-3 | many | TRBV12-3/TRBV12-4 | TGTGCCAGCAGTTTCCCCTCAGCGGGGGCGAGCACAGATACGCAGTATTTT | CASSFPSAGASTDTQYF
TRBD1 | 17 | TRBJ1-1 | once | TRBV20-1 | TGCAGTGCTAGAGATCTTGGGCAGGGGGGGGGGTACACTGAAGCTTTCTTT | CSARDLGQGGGYTEAFF
NA | 14 | TRBJ2-1 | NA | TRBV20-1 | TGCAGTGCGATAGCGGTTAGCTCCTACAATGAGCAGTTCTTC | CSAIAVSSYNEQFF
NA | 14 | TRBJ1-2 | NA | TRBV4-1 | TGCGCCAGCAGCCCCTATGATGGTTTCTATGGCTACACCTTC | CASSPYDGFYGYTF
NA | 16 | TRBJ1-1 | NA | TRBV27 | TGTGCCAGCAGTATTCGGGGGGTACAGGGAGGCACTGAAGCTTTGTTT | CASSIRGVQGGTEALF
NA | 15 | TRBJ2-3 | many | TRBV11-2 | TGTGCCAGCAGCTCACTTGAAACATTCACAGATACGCAGTATTTT | CASSSLETFTDTQYF
NA | 16 | TRBJ2-5 | NA | TRBV12-3/TRBV12-4 | TGTGCCAGCAGTTTAGCGAGGGCGGGGCGGCAAGAGACCCAGTACTTC | CASSLARAGRQETQYF
TRBD1 | 15 | TRBJ1-6 | few | TRBV20-1 | TGCAGTGCCCGACTTGGGGGACAGAATAATTCACCCCTCCACTTT | CSARLGGQNNSPLHF